This TCR beta chain was recovered during a study of OX40 agonist ivuxolimab in advanced cancers. This CDR3 is built from 15 residues. V gave up 4 bases and J gave up 9 bases; unmatched junction bases: 14. CDR1 SGHTS and CDR2 YDEGEE come from the germline V gene. This clone was counted once. Assay: immunoSEQ multiplex PCR; the TCRdb copy retains only in-frame clones and omits some. The repertoire holds 50,000 to 65,000 clones, with roughly nine tenths as singletons. Patients were excluded for autoimmune disease history or systemic immunosuppression. The TCR originated in an adult with an advanced solid tumor such as melanoma, head and neck, liver or kidney cancer. The source was CD4+ or CD8+ T cells sorted from blood, collected in a trial of the OX40 agonist ivuxolimab. The genes are TRBV5-8 and TRBJ2-7, with 9 bases aligning to TRBD2. CDR3 in amino acids: CASSPLSSGNRVQYF. CDR3 sequence (DNA): TGTGCCAGCAGCCCCCTGTCTAGCGGGAACCGGGTGCAGTACTTC.